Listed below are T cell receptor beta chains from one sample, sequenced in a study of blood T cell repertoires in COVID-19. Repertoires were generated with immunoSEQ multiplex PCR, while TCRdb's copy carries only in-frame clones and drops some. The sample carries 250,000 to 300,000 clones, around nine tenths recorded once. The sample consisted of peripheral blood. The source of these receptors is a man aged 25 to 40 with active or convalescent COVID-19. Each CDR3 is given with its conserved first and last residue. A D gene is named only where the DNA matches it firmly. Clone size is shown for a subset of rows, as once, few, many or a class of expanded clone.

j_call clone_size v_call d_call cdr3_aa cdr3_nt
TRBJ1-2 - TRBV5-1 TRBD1 CASSTGQVYGYTF TGCGCCAGCAGCACGGGACAGGTCTATGGCTACACCTTC
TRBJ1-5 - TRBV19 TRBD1 CASSTLTGISNQPQHF TGTGCCAGTAGTACATTGACAGGGATTAGCAATCAGCCCCAGCATTTT
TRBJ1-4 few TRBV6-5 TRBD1 CASSRRDRDEKLFF TGTGCCAGCAGTCGCCGGGACAGAGATGAAAAACTGTTTTTT
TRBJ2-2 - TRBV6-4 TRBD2 CASSPGLAGTGELFF TGTGCCAGCAGCCCGGGACTAGCCGGGACCGGGGAGCTGTTTTTT
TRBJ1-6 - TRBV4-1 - CASSPPQGSPLHF TGCGCCAGCAGCCCCCCTCAGGGTTCACCCCTCCACTTT
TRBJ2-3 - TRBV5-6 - CASSTLSRDTQYF TGTGCCAGCAGTACGCTTAGTCGAGATACGCAGTATTTT
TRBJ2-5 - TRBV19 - CASSIDRQETQYF TGTGCCAGTAGTATTGACAGGCAAGAGACCCAGTACTTC
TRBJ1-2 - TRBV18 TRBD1 CASSSTGTGGDGYTF TGTGCCAGCTCATCGACCGGGACAGGGGGAGATGGCTACACCTTC
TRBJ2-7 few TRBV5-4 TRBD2 CASTAPGGGNEQYF TGTGCCAGCACCGCGCCCGGGGGGGGTAACGAGCAGTACTTC
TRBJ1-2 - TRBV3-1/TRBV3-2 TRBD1 CASSLSRAGGNGYTF TGTGCCAGCAGCCTATCCCGGGCAGGGGGCAATGGCTACACCTTC
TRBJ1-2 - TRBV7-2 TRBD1 CASSLDRAWGYTF TGTGCCAGCAGTCTCGACAGGGCGTGGGGCTACACCTTC
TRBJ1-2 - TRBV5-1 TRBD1 CASSLGTGVVYGYTF TGCGCCAGCAGCCTAGGGACAGGGGTGGTCTATGGCTACACCTTC
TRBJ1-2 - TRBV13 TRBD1 CASSLDRGEGYTF TGTGCCAGCAGCTTAGACAGGGGAGAAGGCTACACCTTC
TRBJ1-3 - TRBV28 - CASSRWGAGNTIYF TGTGCCAGCAGCCGATGGGGCGCTGGAAACACCATATATTTT
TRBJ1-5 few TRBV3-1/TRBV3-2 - CASSDTRRKNQPQHF TGTGCCAGCAGCGACACAAGACGGAAAAATCAGCCCCAGCATTTT
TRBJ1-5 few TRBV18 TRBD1 CASSTGAGQPQHF TGTGCCAGCTCGACAGGGGCGGGTCAGCCCCAGCATTTT
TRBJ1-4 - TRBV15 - CATRPRGEKLFF TGTGCCACCCGTCCTCGGGGGGAAAAACTGTTTTTT
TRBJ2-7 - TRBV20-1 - CTDKTHYEQYF TGCACCGACAAGACACACTACGAGCAGTACTTC
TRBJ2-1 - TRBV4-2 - CASSQGTNEQFF TGTGCCAGCAGCCAAGGAACAAATGAGCAGTTCTTC
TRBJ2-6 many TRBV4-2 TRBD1 CASSQGTGGTGANVLTF TGTGCCAGCAGCCAAGGGACAGGGGGAACTGGGGCCAACGTCCTGACTTTC
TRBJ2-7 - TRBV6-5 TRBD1 CASTRPGGGEQYF TGTGCCAGCACCCGACCAGGGGGCGGCGAGCAGTACTTC
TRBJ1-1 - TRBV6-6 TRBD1 CASSYGDRGPEAFF TGTGCCAGCAGTTACGGGGACAGGGGACCTGAAGCTTTCTTT
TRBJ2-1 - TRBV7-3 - CASSSPSSSYNEQFF TGTGCCAGCAGCAGCCCCTCTAGCTCCTACAATGAGCAGTTCTTC
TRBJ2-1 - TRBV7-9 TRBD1 CASSPDRGQVHEQFF TGTGCCAGCAGCCCGGACAGGGGGCAGGTACATGAGCAGTTCTTC
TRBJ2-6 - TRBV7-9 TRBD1 CASGTAALSGANVLTF TGTGCCAGCGGGACAGCAGCTCTCTCTGGGGCCAACGTCCTGACTTTC